This is a list of T cell receptor beta chains from one sample in a study of blood T cell repertoires in COVID-19. TCRdb keeps only in-frame clones here, not all; method: immunoSEQ multiplex PCR. The sample holds some 150,000 clones, around 82% seen once. The source material was peripheral blood. These receptors all stem from a human donor in a cohort sampled during active COVID-19. CDR3s include the opening cysteine and the closing phenylalanine or tryptophan. A D gene is named only where the DNA matches it firmly. A row's size may be missing; if present it is once, few, many or a size class.

D gene: -
clone size: few
J gene: TRBJ1-6
V gene: TRBV11-2
CDR3 protein: CASSLDGYSPLHF
CDR3 DNA: TGTGCCAGCAGCTTAGACGGGTATTCACCCCTCCACTTT

D gene: -
clone size: few
J gene: TRBJ2-1
V gene: TRBV6-4
CDR3 protein: CASSDEASSYNEQFF
CDR3 DNA: TGTGCCAGCAGTGACGAGGCTAGCTCCTACAATGAGCAGTTCTTC

D gene: -
clone size: -
J gene: TRBJ1-4
V gene: TRBV7-9
CDR3 protein: CASSSSRQAGNEKLFF
CDR3 DNA: TGTGCCAGCAGCTCTTCACGACAGGCGGGCAATGAAAAACTGTTTTTT

D gene: TRBD1
clone size: -
J gene: TRBJ1-1
V gene: TRBV7-2
CDR3 protein: CASSLQGVLGTEAFF
CDR3 DNA: TGTGCCAGCAGCTTACAGGGGGTCTTAGGCACTGAAGCTTTCTTT

D gene: TRBD1
clone size: -
J gene: TRBJ2-7
V gene: TRBV5-1
CDR3 protein: CASSLEGTGLGEQYF
CDR3 DNA: TGCGCCAGCAGCTTGGAAGGGACAGGGTTGGGCGAGCAGTACTTC

D gene: TRBD1
clone size: -
J gene: TRBJ1-1
V gene: TRBV28
CDR3 protein: CASHRGWNTEAFF
CDR3 DNA: TGTGCCAGCCACAGGGGGTGGAACACTGAAGCTTTCTTT

D gene: TRBD1
clone size: -
J gene: TRBJ2-5
V gene: TRBV7-9
CDR3 protein: CASSLVQGRVETQYF
CDR3 DNA: TGTGCCAGCAGCTTAGTACAGGGGAGAGTGGAGACCCAGTACTTC

D gene: TRBD1
clone size: -
J gene: TRBJ1-6
V gene: TRBV7-9
CDR3 protein: CASSLDPGGGSPLHF
CDR3 DNA: TGTGCCAGCAGCTTAGATCCAGGGGGCGGCTCACCCCTCCACTTT

D gene: TRBD1
clone size: -
J gene: TRBJ1-4
V gene: TRBV25-1
CDR3 protein: CATRQGEKLFF
CDR3 DNA: TGTGCCACCAGACAGGGGGAAAAACTGTTTTTT

D gene: -
clone size: -
J gene: TRBJ1-5
V gene: TRBV5-5
CDR3 protein: CASSSGPDNLPQHF
CDR3 DNA: TGTGCCAGCAGCTCAGGTCCGGATAATCTTCCCCAGCATTTT

D gene: -
clone size: once
J gene: TRBJ2-5
V gene: TRBV3-1/TRBV3-2
CDR3 protein: CASSPAGSDWETQYF
CDR3 DNA: TGTGCCAGCAGCCCCGCGGGCAGCGATTGGGAGACCCAGTACTTC

D gene: -
clone size: -
J gene: TRBJ2-7
V gene: TRBV5-1
CDR3 protein: CASSLGYRDEQYF
CDR3 DNA: TGCGCCAGCAGCCTGGGCTACCGAGACGAGCAGTACTTC

D gene: -
clone size: many
J gene: TRBJ2-7
V gene: TRBV28
CDR3 protein: CASSLIGQAHF
CDR3 DNA: TGTGCCAGCAGTCTCATTGGGCAGGCGCACTTC

D gene: -
clone size: -
J gene: TRBJ1-1
V gene: TRBV5-1
CDR3 protein: CASSLAPAGSYTEAFF
CDR3 DNA: TGCGCCAGCAGCTTGGCCCCGGCAGGTAGTTACACTGAAGCTTTCTTT

D gene: -
clone size: -
J gene: TRBJ1-5
V gene: TRBV19
CDR3 protein: CASSIVQVNSNQPQHF
CDR3 DNA: TGTGCCAGTAGTATAGTACAGGTTAATAGCAATCAGCCCCAGCATTTT

D gene: -
clone size: few
J gene: TRBJ1-5
V gene: TRBV2
CDR3 protein: CASAGRNQPQHF
CDR3 DNA: TGTGCCAGCGCCGGTCGGAATCAGCCCCAGCATTTT

D gene: -
clone size: -
J gene: TRBJ1-2
V gene: TRBV9
CDR3 protein: CASSPSGQNYGYTF
CDR3 DNA: TGTGCCAGCAGCCCCTCTGGACAAAACTATGGCTACACCTTC

D gene: -
clone size: -
J gene: TRBJ2-1
V gene: TRBV6-2/TRBV6-3
CDR3 protein: CASSGWVGEQFF
CDR3 DNA: TGTGCCAGCAGTGGATGGGTCGGGGAGCAGTTCTTC

D gene: -
clone size: -
J gene: TRBJ1-6
V gene: TRBV10-3
CDR3 protein: CAISAFTGNSPLHF
CDR3 DNA: TGTGCCATCAGTGCCTTTACAGGGAATTCACCCCTCCACTTT

D gene: TRBD1
clone size: -
J gene: TRBJ1-1
V gene: TRBV19
CDR3 protein: CASRKQGGAEAFF
CDR3 DNA: TGTGCCAGTAGGAAACAGGGGGGAGCTGAAGCTTTCTTT

D gene: TRBD2
clone size: -
J gene: TRBJ2-7
V gene: TRBV5-1
CDR3 protein: CASSLTTSGPSHEQYF
CDR3 DNA: TGCGCCAGCAGCTTAACGACTAGCGGACCTTCCCACGAGCAGTACTTC

D gene: TRBD1
clone size: -
J gene: TRBJ2-1
V gene: TRBV9
CDR3 protein: CASSSGTGVYNEQFF
CDR3 DNA: TGTGCCAGCAGCAGTGGGACAGGTGTATACAATGAGCAGTTCTTC

D gene: -
clone size: -
J gene: TRBJ2-6
V gene: TRBV18
CDR3 protein: CASSSYGAGSGANVLTF
CDR3 DNA: TGTGCCAGCTCATCTTACGGTGCGGGCTCTGGGGCCAACGTCCTGACTTTC

D gene: TRBD1
clone size: -
J gene: TRBJ1-1
V gene: TRBV7-9
CDR3 protein: CASSPRDSAEAFF
CDR3 DNA: TGTGCCAGCAGCCCCAGGGACAGTGCTGAAGCTTTCTTT

D gene: TRBD2
clone size: -
J gene: TRBJ2-3
V gene: TRBV4-2
CDR3 protein: CASSQLAATDTQYF
CDR3 DNA: TGTGCCAGCAGCCAACTAGCGGCGACAGATACGCAGTATTTT

D gene: -
clone size: -
J gene: TRBJ2-1
V gene: TRBV6-4
CDR3 protein: CASSDSWSPADEQFF
CDR3 DNA: TGTGCCAGCAGTGACTCGTGGTCCCCGGCGGATGAGCAGTTCTTC

D gene: -
clone size: few
J gene: TRBJ2-7
V gene: TRBV3-1/TRBV3-2
CDR3 protein: CASSRQFSYEQYF
CDR3 DNA: TGTGCCAGCAGCAGACAGTTCTCCTACGAGCAGTACTTC

D gene: -
clone size: -
J gene: TRBJ2-7
V gene: TRBV19
CDR3 protein: CASSIGVHYEQYF
CDR3 DNA: TGTGCCAGTAGTATTGGAGTTCACTACGAGCAGTACTTC

D gene: -
clone size: -
J gene: TRBJ2-7
V gene: TRBV9
CDR3 protein: CASSVGPDIPSYEQYF
CDR3 DNA: TGTGCCAGCAGCGTAGGACCGGACATCCCCTCCTACGAGCAGTACTTC

D gene: -
clone size: -
J gene: TRBJ1-1
V gene: TRBV5-1
CDR3 protein: CASSLASTDTEAFF
CDR3 DNA: TGCGCCAGCAGCTTGGCATCTACGGACACTGAAGCTTTCTTT

D gene: -
clone size: once
J gene: TRBJ1-1
V gene: TRBV12-3/TRBV12-4
CDR3 protein: CASSLNRDTEAFF
CDR3 DNA: TGTGCCAGCAGTTTAAACAGGGACACTGAAGCTTTCTTT

D gene: -
clone size: few
J gene: TRBJ1-2
V gene: TRBV2
CDR3 protein: CASSRELANYGYTF
CDR3 DNA: TGTGCCAGCAGTAGAGAGTTAGCTAACTATGGCTACACCTTC

D gene: TRBD2
clone size: -
J gene: TRBJ2-5
V gene: TRBV4-2
CDR3 protein: CASSPYSGGAGETQYF
CDR3 DNA: TGTGCCAGCAGCCCCTATAGCGGGGGGGCCGGGGAGACCCAGTACTTC

D gene: TRBD1
clone size: many
J gene: TRBJ1-1
V gene: TRBV9
CDR3 protein: CASSPGTGRTEAFF
CDR3 DNA: TGTGCCAGCAGCCCCGGGACAGGGAGGACTGAAGCTTTCTTT

D gene: -
clone size: -
J gene: TRBJ1-2
V gene: TRBV4-1
CDR3 protein: CASSLNDSPNYGYTF
CDR3 DNA: TGCGCCAGCAGCTTGAATGACAGCCCTAACTATGGCTACACCTTC

D gene: -
clone size: -
J gene: TRBJ1-1
V gene: TRBV21-1
CDR3 protein: CASSKARAENTEAFF
CDR3 DNA: TGTGCCAGCAGCAAAGCGCGGGCCGAGAACACTGAAGCTTTCTTT

D gene: TRBD1
clone size: -
J gene: TRBJ1-1
V gene: TRBV6-1
CDR3 protein: CASSAQQGVMNTEAFF
CDR3 DNA: TGTGCCAGCAGTGCTCAACAGGGGGTGATGAACACTGAAGCTTTCTTT

D gene: -
clone size: -
J gene: TRBJ1-2
V gene: TRBV28
CDR3 protein: CASSQTGSSNYGYTF
CDR3 DNA: TGTGCCAGCAGTCAGACAGGTAGTTCTAACTATGGCTACACCTTC

D gene: -
clone size: -
J gene: TRBJ1-1
V gene: TRBV28
CDR3 protein: CASRRVATEAFF
CDR3 DNA: TGTGCCAGCAGGAGGGTGGCCACTGAAGCTTTCTTT

D gene: -
clone size: -
J gene: TRBJ1-5
V gene: TRBV5-6
CDR3 protein: CASSLGRRKNQPQHF
CDR3 DNA: TGTGCCAGCAGCTTGGGGAGGAGGAAAAATCAGCCCCAGCATTTT

D gene: -
clone size: -
J gene: TRBJ1-2
V gene: TRBV11-2
CDR3 protein: CASSRTQGLGGYTF
CDR3 DNA: TGTGCCAGCAGCCGAACGCAGGGTTTGGGTGGCTACACCTTC

D gene: TRBD1
clone size: -
J gene: TRBJ1-2
V gene: TRBV28
CDR3 protein: CASSPHGRQGGDYGYTF
CDR3 DNA: TGTGCCAGCAGCCCCCATGGCCGACAGGGAGGTGACTATGGCTACACCTTC

D gene: TRBD1
clone size: -
J gene: TRBJ2-3
V gene: TRBV12-5
CDR3 protein: CASGLGDRLSTDTQYF
CDR3 DNA: TGTGCTAGTGGTTTGGGGGACAGACTAAGCACAGATACGCAGTATTTT

D gene: -
clone size: -
J gene: TRBJ2-7
V gene: TRBV6-5
CDR3 protein: CASTIKNYEQYF
CDR3 DNA: TGTGCCAGCACTATAAAGAACTACGAGCAGTACTTC

D gene: -
clone size: -
J gene: TRBJ1-5
V gene: TRBV6-2/TRBV6-3
CDR3 protein: CASSLRGGTLLSNQPQHF
CDR3 DNA: TGTGCCAGCAGCTTACGGGGGGGGACCCTCCTTAGCAATCAGCCCCAGCATTTT

D gene: -
clone size: -
J gene: TRBJ1-1
V gene: TRBV29-1
CDR3 protein: CSSAKGQGMGAFF
CDR3 DNA: TGCAGCTCGGCTAAGGGGCAGGGGATGGGAGCTTTCTTT